The rows below give T cell receptor beta chains drawn from one sample of a study of blood T cell repertoires in COVID-19. Sequencing was performed with immunoSEQ multiplex PCR; in TCRdb, only in-frame clones are kept and a portion is missing. The data show about 400,000 clones, roughly 86% seen once. Sequenced: peripheral blood. The source of these receptors is a human donor in a cohort sampled during active COVID-19. Each CDR3 is given with its conserved first and last residue. The order of the fields is J gene, clone size, V gene, D gene, CDR3 protein, CDR3 DNA. The D gene is left open where the match is weak. Clone size is stated in some rows and not others, as once, few, many or a class when expanded.

j_gene: TRBJ2-3
abundance: .
v_gene: TRBV10-3
d_gene: TRBD1
CDR3aa: CAIRPRDRGPHTDTQYF
CDR3nt: TGTGCCATCAGACCCCGGGACAGGGGGCCCCACACAGATACGCAGTATTTT

j_gene: TRBJ2-1
abundance: .
v_gene: TRBV7-6
d_gene: TRBD2
CDR3aa: CASSLDTLAGTYNEQFF
CDR3nt: TGTGCCAGCAGCTTAGATACCCTAGCGGGAACCTACAATGAGCAGTTCTTC

j_gene: TRBJ2-2
abundance: few
v_gene: TRBV6-5
d_gene: .
CDR3aa: CASSADPPGELFF
CDR3nt: TGTGCCAGCAGCGCAGATCCCCCCGGGGAGCTGTTTTTT

j_gene: TRBJ1-5
abundance: .
v_gene: TRBV7-3
d_gene: .
CDR3aa: CASSYRFEQPQHF
CDR3nt: TGTGCCAGCAGCTACCGGTTTGAACAGCCCCAGCATTTT

j_gene: TRBJ2-5
abundance: .
v_gene: TRBV30
d_gene: .
CDR3aa: CAWSVGGDGETQYF
CDR3nt: TGTGCCTGGAGTGTCGGAGGGGATGGGGAGACCCAGTACTTC

j_gene: TRBJ2-2
abundance: .
v_gene: TRBV3-1/TRBV3-2
d_gene: TRBD2
CDR3aa: CASSQGNPGLAGGGELFF
CDR3nt: TGTGCCAGCAGCCAAGGGAATCCGGGACTAGCGGGAGGCGGGGAGCTGTTTTTT

j_gene: TRBJ1-1
abundance: .
v_gene: TRBV3-1/TRBV3-2
d_gene: TRBD1
CDR3aa: CASSQAGQIEAFF
CDR3nt: TGTGCCAGCAGCCAAGCGGGACAGATTGAAGCTTTCTTT

j_gene: TRBJ2-7
abundance: few
v_gene: TRBV6-5
d_gene: .
CDR3aa: CASSTPGQPYEQYF
CDR3nt: TGTGCCAGCAGTACTCCGGGACAACCTTACGAGCAGTACTTC

j_gene: TRBJ1-2
abundance: medium-sized
v_gene: TRBV7-2
d_gene: TRBD1
CDR3aa: CASSPEGARGDGYTF
CDR3nt: TGTGCCAGCAGCCCGGAGGGGGCGCGGGGGGATGGCTACACCTTC

j_gene: TRBJ2-3
abundance: .
v_gene: TRBV6-4
d_gene: .
CDR3aa: CASSDSSPTDTQYF
CDR3nt: TGTGCCAGCAGTGACTCTAGCCCCACAGATACGCAGTATTTT

j_gene: TRBJ1-5
abundance: .
v_gene: TRBV3-1/TRBV3-2
d_gene: TRBD1
CDR3aa: CASSQESGQGLYQPQHF
CDR3nt: TGTGCCAGCAGCCAAGAATCGGGACAGGGGTTATATCAGCCCCAGCATTTT

j_gene: TRBJ1-1
abundance: once
v_gene: TRBV6-6
d_gene: .
CDR3aa: CASRISEGGAEAFF
CDR3nt: TGTGCCAGCAGGATTAGCGAGGGAGGTGCTGAAGCTTTCTTT

j_gene: TRBJ1-2
abundance: .
v_gene: TRBV28
d_gene: .
CDR3aa: CASSLAQANYGYTF
CDR3nt: TGTGCCAGCAGTTTGGCGCAGGCGAACTATGGCTACACCTTC

j_gene: TRBJ1-6
abundance: .
v_gene: TRBV2
d_gene: .
CDR3aa: CASSPRDPFSSYNSPLHF
CDR3nt: TGTGCCAGCAGTCCCCGGGATCCTTTTTCCTCCTATAATTCACCCCTCCACTTT

j_gene: TRBJ1-6
abundance: .
v_gene: TRBV7-2
d_gene: .
CDR3aa: CASSFFSGGNSPLHF
CDR3nt: TGTGCCAGCAGCTTTTTCTCCGGGGGGAATTCACCCCTCCACTTT

j_gene: TRBJ1-1
abundance: .
v_gene: TRBV27
d_gene: TRBD1
CDR3aa: CASSLWSGGTEAFF
CDR3nt: TGTGCCAGCAGTTTATGGTCAGGGGGCACTGAAGCTTTCTTT

j_gene: TRBJ2-7
abundance: .
v_gene: TRBV15
d_gene: .
CDR3aa: CATSRDTPRRGVINEQYF
CDR3nt: TGTGCCACCAGCAGAGATACCCCCCGGCGGGGTGTCATCAACGAGCAGTACTTC

j_gene: TRBJ2-6
abundance: .
v_gene: TRBV3-1/TRBV3-2
d_gene: .
CDR3aa: CASSRNQLDYSGANVLTF
CDR3nt: TGTGCCAGCAGCCGAAACCAACTGGACTACTCTGGGGCCAACGTCCTGACTTTC

j_gene: TRBJ2-1
abundance: .
v_gene: TRBV14
d_gene: TRBD2
CDR3aa: CASSHPPLAGYNEQFF
CDR3nt: TGTGCCAGCAGCCACCCACCACTAGCGGGGTACAATGAGCAGTTCTTC

j_gene: TRBJ2-1
abundance: .
v_gene: TRBV12-3/TRBV12-4
d_gene: .
CDR3aa: CASSFSRNNEQFF
CDR3nt: TGTGCCAGCAGTTTCTCGAGAAACAATGAGCAGTTCTTC

j_gene: TRBJ2-1
abundance: .
v_gene: TRBV4-1
d_gene: TRBD2
CDR3aa: CASSQDASGTYNEQFF
CDR3nt: TGCGCCAGCAGCCAAGATGCTAGCGGCACCTACAATGAGCAGTTCTTC